A single sample gave rise to the 19 T cell receptor beta chains below, sequenced in a study of response to subunit inactivated influenza vaccine. TCRdb fed the RT-PCR reads into MiXCR, producing one record per CDR3 protein. The table includes under 750,000 distinct CDR3 sequences, 10% to 15% detected once. Here the sequenced sample was PBMCs from blood, taken on the day of vaccination. The receptors derive from a man between 50 and 59 years old who received an inactivated influenza vaccine.

This sequence joins TRBV27 and TRBJ2-7; a possible D gene is TRBD1 (5 bases). CDR1 and CDR2 from the germline V gene are MNHEY and SMNVEV (reference sequence). V lost 5 bases to trimming and J lost 7 bases, with 18 bases between them. The CDR3 has 14 residues. The CDR3 nucleotides are TGTGCCAGCAGTCCGACAGTCCGCCCCGGGGAGCAGTACTTC. This gives the protein CASSPTVRPGEQYF.

To note about this clonotype: One end of the junction varies from germline; a read error may be responsible. The V call is TRBV6-1, the J call TRBJ2-1; weak D call: TRBD2 (5 bases). CDR3 length equals 14 residues. Germline-derived CDR1 and CDR2 are MNHNS and SASEGT. For the CDR3, the DNA is TGTGCCAGCAGTAAAGCGGCGCCATACAATGAGCAGTTCTTC. It yields the protein CASSKAAPYNEQFF.

The J gene is TRBJ2-5, the V gene TRBV5-5; 8 positions agree with TRBD2. The CDR3 length is 13 residues. CDR1 and CDR2 (germline): SGHKS, YYEKEE (reference sequence). V lost 6 bases to trimming and J lost 2 bases; unmatched junction nucleotides: 3. The CDR3 loop is CASTLAGQETQYF. The CDR3, as DNA: TGTGCCAGCACCTTAGCGGGACAAGAGACCCAGTACTTC.

The chain uses TRBV7-6 and TRBJ2-3, with D maybe TRBD1 (5 bases). The germline V gene encodes CDR1 SGHVS and CDR2 FNYEAQ. The V gene lost 2 bases and the J gene lost 1 base, with 10 bases spanning the gap. The CDR3 is made up of 15 amino acids. CDR3 amino acids: CASSLRGHGTDTQYF. In DNA, the CDR3 is TGTGCCAGCAGCTTAAGGGGCCATGGCACAGATACGCAGTATTTT.

Concerning this clonotype itself: Since a much larger clone is just one base distant, this may be a read error. This chain connects TRBV6-2 or TRBV6-3 to TRBJ2-5; 7 nucleotides agree with TRBD1. Trimming removed 11 bases from V and 2 bases from J; junction bases left unmatched: 14. This CDR3 spans 15 amino acids. The germline gives CDR1 MNHEY, CDR2 SVGEGT. CDR3: CAGTTDRVPQETQYF. The CDR3 DNA sequence: TGTGCCGGCACCACTGACAGGGTACCTCAAGAGACCCAGTACTTC.

This clonotype was observed at least ten times. The rearrangement joins TRBV9 to TRBJ1-1; 7 bases fit TRBD1. This CDR3 region has 14 residues. Per germline, CDR1 SGDLS and CDR2 YYNGEE. The V and J ends lost 3 bases and 2 bases, in that order; junction bases with no gene match: 4. CDR3 amino acids: CASSDRDRNTEAFF. As DNA, the CDR3 is TGTGCCAGCAGCGACCGGGACAGAAACACTGAAGCTTTCTTT.

The chain uses TRBV20-1 and TRBJ2-1; 9 bases line up with TRBD2. J was trimmed by 2 bases and V by 2 bases; bases with no gene match: 4. Per the germline V gene, CDR1 is DFQATT and CDR2 is SNEGSKA (reference sequence). This CDR3 has 15 amino acids. Here the CDR3 reads CSARPRLAAYNEQFF. CDR3 coding DNA: TGCAGTGCTAGACCACGACTAGCGGCCTACAATGAGCAGTTCTTC.

This clonotype was observed a few times. The V call is TRBV20-1, the J call TRBJ1-1; D gene uncertain. Germline CDR1 is DFQATT and CDR2 is SNEGSKA (reference sequence). The CDR3 spans 14 residues. V gave up 3 bases and J gave up 2 bases, with 13 bases separating them. The chain's CDR3 is CSARNPLINTEAFF. The CDR3 region has the DNA TGCAGTGCTAGGAATCCTCTTATTAACACTGAAGCTTTCTTT.

This clonotype was found many times. Its ends do not fully match the called genes, so a read error is possible. The chain employs TRBV5-1 and TRBJ2-5; D is unresolved. Germline CDR1 SGHRS, CDR2 YFSETQ. The CDR3 has 14 residues. The CDR3: CASSLVGVQETQYF. CDR3 coding DNA: TGTGCCAGCAGTTTAGTGGGCGTCCAAGAGACCCAGTACTTC.

This clonotype was seen ten or more times. The chain recombines TRBV7-2 with TRBJ2-3; tentatively, D is TRBD1 (5 bases). Germline assignment: CDR1 SGHTA and CDR2 FQGNSA. The CDR3 runs 14 residues. Trimming shortened V by 8 bases and J by 2 bases, and 14 bases separated the two germline ends. Written as DNA, the CDR3 is TGTGCCAGCTCAGCCAGGGCGAACACAGATACGCAGTATTTT. Amino acid sequence: CASSARANTDTQYF.

This clonotype was observed at least ten times. The chain uses TRBV28 and TRBJ2-7, with TRBD2 matching over 11 bases. The ends lost 8 bases at V and 3 bases at J; junction bases unmatched: 0. Per germline, CDR1 MDHEN and CDR2 SYDVKM. The CDR3 covers 12 residues. The CDR3: CASGTSGYEQYF. CDR3 bases: TGTGCCAGCGGGACTAGCGGCTACGAGCAGTACTTC.

This clonotype came up a few times. This chain uses TRBV27 with TRBJ2-2; D gene unclear. CDR3 size: 16 residues. Germline V lookup: CDR1 MNHEY, CDR2 SMNVEV (reference sequence). Trimming removed 6 bases at V and 0 bases at J, with 14 bases between. CDR3 sequence reads: CASSNRKVANTGELFF. For the CDR3, the DNA is TGTGCCAGCAGCAACCGCAAGGTCGCGAACACCGGGGAGCTGTTTTTT.

This chain uses TRBV20-1 with TRBJ2-7; D may be TRBD1 (5 bases). CDR1 is DFQATT, CDR2 SNEGSKA, per germline (reference sequence). Trimming took 1 base from V and 6 from J, leaving 19 bases between them. This CDR3 comprises 15 residues. The CDR3 spells CSARVAQVVKSEQYF. The DNA for the CDR3 is TGCAGTGCTAGAGTAGCACAGGTCGTTAAGAGCGAGCAGTACTTC.

This clonotype has just a few counts. The V call is TRBV7-3, the J call TRBJ1-4; 7 bases align to TRBD1. V lost 5 bases and J lost 7; bases outside the gene matches: 10. This CDR3 has 15 residues. In germline, CDR1 is SGHTA, CDR2 FQGTGA. DNA for the CDR3: TGTGCCAGCAGCCAACAGGGGCGTTTGGGTGAAAAACTGTTTTTT. Amino acids: CASSQQGRLGEKLFF.

This clonotype has only a few counts. The chain joins TRBV19 to TRBJ2-7; 11 positions agree with TRBD1. CDR3 length: 15 residues. Germline values: CDR1 LNHDA, CDR2 SQIVND (reference sequence). The ends lost 5 bases at V and 5 bases at J; junction bases unmatched: 8. Here the CDR3 DNA reads TGTGCCAGTAGTGTCAAGGGGACAGGGGGTCACGAGCAGTACTTC. It encodes CASSVKGTGGHEQYF.

This clonotype was found many times. V and J are TRBV7-6 and TRBJ2-1, with a weak D call TRBD2 (6 bases). This CDR3 has 16 amino acids. The V end lost 1 base, the J end lost 0 bases, and 10 bases lay between the germline ends. Per germline, CDR1 SGHVS and CDR2 FNYEAQ. DNA of the CDR3: TGTGCCAGCAGCTTAGTAGTGCGGGGCTCCTACAATGAGCAGTTCTTC. It encodes CASSLVVRGSYNEQFF.

V and J are TRBV29-1 and TRBJ2-1; 11 nucleotides align to TRBD2. CDR1 is SQVTM and CDR2 is ANQGSEA in the germline V gene. J gave up 2 bases and V 1 base, and 4 bases lay outside the gene matches. This CDR3 has 16 residues. The CDR3 protein is CSVEGHSGGAYNEQFF. The CDR3 DNA reads TGCAGCGTTGAAGGCCATAGCGGGGGGGCCTACAATGAGCAGTTCTTC.

V is TRBV6-1 and J is TRBJ1-2; TRBD1 might be the D (5 bases). The CDR3 covers 13 residues. The V gene's germline CDR1 is MNHNS and CDR2 SASEGT. V gave up 2 bases and J gave up 5 bases, with 9 bases separating them. As DNA, the CDR3 is TGTGCCAGCAGTGAATCCAGGGATTATGGCTACACCTTC. This sequence encodes CASSESRDYGYTF.

This clonotype was seen only a few times. The chain carries TRBV5-1 and TRBJ2-1; 11 bases agree with TRBD2. CDR1 and CDR2 (germline): SGHRS, YFSETQ. The CDR3 is 15 residues long. V gave up 4 bases and J gave up 5 bases; unmatched junction bases: 5. CDR3 sequence reads: CASSPVAGGNNEQFF. CDR3 DNA: TGCGCCAGCAGCCCGGTAGCGGGAGGGAACAATGAGCAGTTCTTC.